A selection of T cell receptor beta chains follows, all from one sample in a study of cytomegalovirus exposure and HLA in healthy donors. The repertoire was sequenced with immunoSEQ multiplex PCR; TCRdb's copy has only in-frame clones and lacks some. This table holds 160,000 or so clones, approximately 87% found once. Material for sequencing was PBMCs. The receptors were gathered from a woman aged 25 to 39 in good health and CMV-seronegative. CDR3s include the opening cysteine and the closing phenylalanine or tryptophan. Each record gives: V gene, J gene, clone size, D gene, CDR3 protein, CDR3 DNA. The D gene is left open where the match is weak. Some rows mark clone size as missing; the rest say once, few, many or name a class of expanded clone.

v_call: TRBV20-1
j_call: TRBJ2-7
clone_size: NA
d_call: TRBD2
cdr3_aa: CSAGLAGEQYF
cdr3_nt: TGCAGTGCTGGACTAGCGGGCGAGCAGTACTTC

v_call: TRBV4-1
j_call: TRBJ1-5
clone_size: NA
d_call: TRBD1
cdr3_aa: CASSATGEGSNQPQHF
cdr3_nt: TGCGCCAGCAGCGCGACAGGGGAAGGGAGCAATCAGCCCCAGCATTTT

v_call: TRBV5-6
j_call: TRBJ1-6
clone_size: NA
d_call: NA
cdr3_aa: CASSNRPKLSYNSPLHF
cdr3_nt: TGTGCCAGCAGCAACCGCCCAAAGCTCTCCTATAATTCACCCCTCCACTTT

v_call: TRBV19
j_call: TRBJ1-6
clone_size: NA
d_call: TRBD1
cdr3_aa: CASTLTGTGGSPLHF
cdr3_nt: TGTGCCAGTACCTTAACCGGGACAGGGGGATCACCCCTCCACTTT

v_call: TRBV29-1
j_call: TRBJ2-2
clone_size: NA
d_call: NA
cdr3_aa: CSVGGRGNTGELFF
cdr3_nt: TGCAGCGTTGGGGGTCGGGGTAACACCGGGGAGCTGTTTTTT

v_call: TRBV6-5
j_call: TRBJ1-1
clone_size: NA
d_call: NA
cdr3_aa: CASTPLTVPNTEAFF
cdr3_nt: TGTGCCAGCACCCCGCTGACAGTACCGAACACTGAAGCTTTCTTT

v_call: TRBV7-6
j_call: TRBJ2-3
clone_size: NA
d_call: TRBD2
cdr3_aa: CASSVSGGAADTQYF
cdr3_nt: TGTGCCAGCAGCGTTAGCGGGGGGGCGGCAGATACGCAGTATTTT

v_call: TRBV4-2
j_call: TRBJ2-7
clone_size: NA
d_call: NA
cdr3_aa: CASSQDESYEQYF
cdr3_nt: TGTGCCAGCAGCCAAGACGAGTCCTACGAGCAGTACTTC

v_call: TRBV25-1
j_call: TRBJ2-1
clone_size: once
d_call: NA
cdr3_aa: CASSLGPSRKYYNEQFF
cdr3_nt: TGTGCCAGCAGTTTGGGCCCGAGCCGCAAATACTACAATGAGCAGTTCTTC

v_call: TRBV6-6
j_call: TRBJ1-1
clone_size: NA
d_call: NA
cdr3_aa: CASRNWGRTEAFF
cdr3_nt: TGTGCCAGTAGAAACTGGGGGCGTACTGAAGCTTTCTTT

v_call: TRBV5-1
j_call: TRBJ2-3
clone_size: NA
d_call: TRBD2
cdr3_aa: CASSWPGLGRDTQYF
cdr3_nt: TGCGCCAGCAGCTGGCCGGGACTAGGCAGAGATACGCAGTATTTT

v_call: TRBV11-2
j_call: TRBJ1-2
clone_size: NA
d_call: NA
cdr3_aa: CASSIGRDLGYTF
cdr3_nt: TGTGCCAGCAGTATTGGACGGGATTTGGGCTACACCTTC

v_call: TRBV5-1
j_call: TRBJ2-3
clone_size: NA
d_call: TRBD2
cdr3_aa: CASISGSGGFSTDTQYF
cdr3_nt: TGCGCCAGCATTAGCGGAAGCGGGGGGTTTAGCACAGATACGCAGTATTTT

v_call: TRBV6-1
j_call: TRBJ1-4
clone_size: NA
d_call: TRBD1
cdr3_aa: CASTGFGNEKLFF
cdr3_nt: TGTGCCTCGACAGGGTTTGGTAATGAAAAACTGTTTTTT

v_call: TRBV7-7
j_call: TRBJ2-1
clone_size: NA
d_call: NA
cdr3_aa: CASSPNYDNEQFF
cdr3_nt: TGTGCCAGCAGCCCGAACTACGACAATGAGCAGTTCTTC

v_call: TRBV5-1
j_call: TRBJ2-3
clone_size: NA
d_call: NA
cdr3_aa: CASSPDTTSTDTQYF
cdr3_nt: TGCGCCAGCAGCCCGGACACCACTAGCACAGATACGCAGTATTTT